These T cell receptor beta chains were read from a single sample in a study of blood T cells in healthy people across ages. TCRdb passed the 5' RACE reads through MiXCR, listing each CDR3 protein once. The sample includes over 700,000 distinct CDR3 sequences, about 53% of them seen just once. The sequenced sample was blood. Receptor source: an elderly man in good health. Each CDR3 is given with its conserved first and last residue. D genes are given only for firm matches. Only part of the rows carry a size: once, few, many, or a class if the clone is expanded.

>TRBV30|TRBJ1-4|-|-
TGTGCCTGCTTAGGGTTGCCCGAAAAACTGTTTTTT
CACLGLPEKLFF
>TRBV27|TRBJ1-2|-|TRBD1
TGTGCCAGCAGTTTAACCAGGGGGAAGAGTGGCTACACCTTC
CASSLTRGKSGYTF
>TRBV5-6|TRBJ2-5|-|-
TGTGCCAGCAGCTTGTCTGGGGTTACGGAGACCCAGTACTTC
CASSLSGVTETQYF
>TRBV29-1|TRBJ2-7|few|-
TGCAGCGTTGAAACTGACCCAGCCTACGAGCAGTACTTC
CSVETDPAYEQYF
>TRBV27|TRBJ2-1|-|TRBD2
TGTGCCAGCAGTTTATTGACAGCGGGAGTACGCAATGAGCAGTTCTTC
CASSLLTAGVRNEQFF
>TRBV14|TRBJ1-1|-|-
TGTGCCAGCAGCCAAGGAAGCCCGAACACTGAAGCTTTCTTT
CASSQGSPNTEAFF
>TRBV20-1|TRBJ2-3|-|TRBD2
TGCAGTGCTAGAGATTCGGGGACTACCGCTGGGCACAGATACGCGTATTTT
CSARDSGTTAGHRYAYF
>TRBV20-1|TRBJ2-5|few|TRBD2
TGCAGTGCTAGAAAGCGGGAGGGCAAAGAGACCCAGTACTTC
CSARKREGKETQYF
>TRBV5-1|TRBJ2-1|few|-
TGCGCCAGCGGGCAGGGAGCGTACAATGAGCAGTTCTTC
CASGQGAYNEQFF
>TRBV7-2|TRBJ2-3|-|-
TGTGCCAGCAGCTTAAATGCTCTCCACACAGATACGCAGTATTTT
CASSLNALHTDTQYF
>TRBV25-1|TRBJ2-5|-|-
TGTGCCAGCAGTGATCAGGGGTCAGGCCAAGAGACCCAGTACTTC
CASSDQGSGQETQYF
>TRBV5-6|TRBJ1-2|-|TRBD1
TGTGCCAGCAGCCCCGGGACAGGAGGCTCCTATGGCTACACCTTC
CASSPGTGGSYGYTF
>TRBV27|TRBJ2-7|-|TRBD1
TGTGCCAGCAGTACACAGGGGAAGACCTACGAGCAGTACTTC
CASSTQGKTYEQYF
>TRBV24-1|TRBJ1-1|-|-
TGTGCCACCAGTGGGAAGGGCGTAGGGAACACTGAAGCTTTCTTT
CATSGKGVGNTEAFF
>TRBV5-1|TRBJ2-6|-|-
TGCGCCAGCAGCTTGGCCGACAGCCTCTCTGGGGCCAACGTCCTGACTTTC
CASSLADSLSGANVLTF
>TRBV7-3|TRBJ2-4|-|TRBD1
TGTGCCAGCAGCTCCCCTGACAGGGGAACCAAAAACATTCAGTACTTC
CASSSPDRGTKNIQYF
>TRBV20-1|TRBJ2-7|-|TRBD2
TGCAGTGCTAGTCCGCTAGCGGGGGGCGTGAAGTACTTC
CSASPLAGGVKYF
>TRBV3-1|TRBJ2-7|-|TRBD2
TGTACCAGCAGCCAAGCGGGAAACGAGCAGTACTTC
CTSSQAGNEQYF
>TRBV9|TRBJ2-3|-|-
TGTGCCAGCAGCGTAGTAGCGGCCCTCACAGATACGCAGTATTTT
CASSVVAALTDTQYF
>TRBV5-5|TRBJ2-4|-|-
TGTGCCAGCAGCTTATGGGGACTCCCCGGTGGGGAGCAGTACTTC
CASSLWGLPGGEQYF
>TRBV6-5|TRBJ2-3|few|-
TGTGCCAGCAGAAAACGGGACTCCGGGGCAGATACGCAGTATTTT
CASRKRDSGADTQYF
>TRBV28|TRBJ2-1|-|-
TGTGCCAGCAGTCCTCGGAGCGGACTGAATGAGCAGTTCTTC
CASSPRSGLNEQFF
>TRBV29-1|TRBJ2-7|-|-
TGCAGCGTTGAAGATCGCGGACCGGGCGAGCAGTACTTC
CSVEDRGPGEQYF
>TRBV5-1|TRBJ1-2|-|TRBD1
TGCGCCAGCAGCTTCGGGACAGGGGGATCTAACTATGGCTACACCTTC
CASSFGTGGSNYGYTF
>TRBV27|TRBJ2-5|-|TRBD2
TGTGCCAGCAGTGTAGCGGGAGTCCCCAATGAGCAGTACTTC
CASSVAGVPNEQYF